This T cell receptor beta chain was captured in a study of T cell repertoires in cytomegalovirus infection. Turning to the study itself: Well-studied HLA-B-restricted CMV epitopes were used in the study alongside recently identified HLA-C-restricted ones. Public TCR beta signatures provided an indication of both CMV infection and a matching HLA type.

The CDR3 sequence is 13 residues long. Germline V gives CDR1 MNHEY, CDR2 SVGEGT. V lost 2 bases and J lost 3, with 7 bases in between. Study-wide findings and caveats: Accumulated public TCR beta family frequency recognized individuals carrying CMV together with the relevant HLA.

As for this clonotype: Its target is unknown.

TCRdb re-analysed the reads in MiXCR, keeping a single row per CDR3 protein. The repertoire has approximately 110,000 distinct CDR3 sequences, over 30% of them found once; the top ten carry roughly 53%. The sequenced sample was CD8+ T cells from cultured PBMCs, obtained from culture after CMV antigen stimulation. The V call is TRBV6-2 or TRBV6-3, the J call TRBJ2-5; D might be TRBD1 (5 bases). The clonotype originates from a human donor in good health (CMV status not recorded). Some clones in this sample may be carry-over from other donors' samples. The DNA for the CDR3 is TGTGCCAGCAGTTACGAAGGGGAAGAGACCCAGTACTTC. Its protein is CASSYEGEETQYF.